This T cell receptor (beta chain) was profiled in a study of blood T cell repertoires in COVID-19. Study context: PBMCs, B-cell-depleted T cells, or T cells were the source of the cDNA or gDNA that made up the material.

In the source study's methods: Amplified reference gene primers provided the basis for estimating nucleated cell counts. Only in-frame clones appear in the TCRdb table, and some are missing; sequencing was by immunoSEQ multiplex PCR. The V and J calls and clone size are taken from that table; D and trimming were inferred from the DNA. The sample has almost 200,000 clones, 89% seen once. The CDR3 is 16 amino acids. From germline, CDR1 is SGHAT and CDR2 FQNNGV. After removal of 8 bases from V and 8 bases from J, the junction contained 17 bases not matched to a gene. The chain combines TRBV11-2 with TRBJ2-1; 8 positions agree with TRBD2. This TCR derives from a woman aged 18-29 years who had recovered from COVID-19. Material for sequencing was PBMCs or T cells enriched from blood (not recorded which). For the CDR3, the DNA is TGTGCCAGCTCGAAAAGAGGTAGCGGGGTAGCGGATGAGCAGTTCTTC. This sequence encodes CASSKRGSGVADEQFF.